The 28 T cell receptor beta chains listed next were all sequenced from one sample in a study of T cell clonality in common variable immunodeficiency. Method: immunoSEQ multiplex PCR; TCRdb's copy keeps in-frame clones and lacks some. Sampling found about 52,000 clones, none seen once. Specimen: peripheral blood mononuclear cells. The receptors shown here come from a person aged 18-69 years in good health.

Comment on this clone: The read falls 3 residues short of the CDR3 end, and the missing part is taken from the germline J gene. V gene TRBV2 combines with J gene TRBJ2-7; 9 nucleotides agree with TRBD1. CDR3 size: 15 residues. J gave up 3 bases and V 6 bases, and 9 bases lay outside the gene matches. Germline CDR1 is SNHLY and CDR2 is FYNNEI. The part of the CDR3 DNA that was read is TGTGCCAGCAGACTGGGACAGGGAGGAGGCTACGAG. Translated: CASRLGQGGGYE. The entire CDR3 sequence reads CASRLGQGGGYEQYF.

The CDR3 sequence is CASSSSSRQETQYF. CDR3 DNA (partial): TGTGCCAGCAGCTCAAGCTCGAGGCAGGAGACG. The chain employs TRBV7-9 and TRBJ2-3; D call uncertain. The read ends 3 residues shy of where the CDR3 ends; the end is completed using the germline J gene. CDR1 is SEHNR, CDR2 FQNEAQ, per germline (reference sequence). The CDR3 length is 14 residues.

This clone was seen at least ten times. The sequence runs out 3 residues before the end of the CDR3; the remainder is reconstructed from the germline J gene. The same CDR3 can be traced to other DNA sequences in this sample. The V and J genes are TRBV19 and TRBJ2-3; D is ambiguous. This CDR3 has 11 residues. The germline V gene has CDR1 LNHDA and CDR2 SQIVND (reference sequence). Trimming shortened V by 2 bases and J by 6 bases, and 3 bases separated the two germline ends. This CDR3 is CASSIRDTQYF. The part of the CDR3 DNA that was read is TGTGCCAGTAGTATAAGGGATACG.

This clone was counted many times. CDR3 in amino acids: CASSLGQPFNYGYTF. Incomplete CDR3 DNA: TGTGCCAGCAGCCTGGGACAACCGTTTAACTATGGC. The V gene is TRBV13, the J gene TRBJ1-2, with D possibly TRBD1 on 6 matching bases. The read stops 3 residues short of the end of the CDR3; the missing end is completed from the germline J gene. Germline CDR1 is PRHDT and CDR2 is FYEKMQ (reference sequence). The V and J ends lost 5 bases and 1 base respectively, with 14 bases between them. CDR3 length: 15 amino acids.

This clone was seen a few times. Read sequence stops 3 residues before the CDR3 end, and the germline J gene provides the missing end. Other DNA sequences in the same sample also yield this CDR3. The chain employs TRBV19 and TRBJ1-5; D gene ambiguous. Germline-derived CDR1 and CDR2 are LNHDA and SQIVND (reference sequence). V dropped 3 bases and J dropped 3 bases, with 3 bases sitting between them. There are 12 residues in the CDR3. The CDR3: CASSIINQPQHF. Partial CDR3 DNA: TGTGCCAGTAGTATTATCAATCAGCCC.

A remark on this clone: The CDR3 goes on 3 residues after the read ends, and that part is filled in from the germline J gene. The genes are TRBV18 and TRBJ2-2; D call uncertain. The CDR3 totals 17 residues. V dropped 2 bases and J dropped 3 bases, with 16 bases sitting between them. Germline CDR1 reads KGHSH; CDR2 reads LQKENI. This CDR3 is CASSPAIQPRDTGELFF. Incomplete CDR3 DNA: TGTGCCAGCTCACCAGCGATACAACCAAGGGACACCGGGGAG.

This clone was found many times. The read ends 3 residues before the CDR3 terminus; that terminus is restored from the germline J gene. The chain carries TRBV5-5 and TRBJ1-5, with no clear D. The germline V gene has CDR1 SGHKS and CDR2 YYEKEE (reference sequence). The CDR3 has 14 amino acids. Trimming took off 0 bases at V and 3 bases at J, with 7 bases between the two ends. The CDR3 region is CASSLVSSNQPQHF. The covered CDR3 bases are TGTGCCAGCAGCTTGGTTAGCTCCAATCAGCCC.

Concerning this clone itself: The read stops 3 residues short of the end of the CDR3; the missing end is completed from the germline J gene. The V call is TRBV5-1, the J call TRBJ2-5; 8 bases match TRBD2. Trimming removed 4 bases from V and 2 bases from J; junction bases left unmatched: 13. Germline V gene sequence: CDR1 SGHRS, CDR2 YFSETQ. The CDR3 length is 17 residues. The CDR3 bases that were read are TGCGCCAGCAGCCAGTCCCCTCTTACTAGCGGACAAGAGACC. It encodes CASSQSPLTSGQET. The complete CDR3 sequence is CASSQSPLTSGQETQYF.

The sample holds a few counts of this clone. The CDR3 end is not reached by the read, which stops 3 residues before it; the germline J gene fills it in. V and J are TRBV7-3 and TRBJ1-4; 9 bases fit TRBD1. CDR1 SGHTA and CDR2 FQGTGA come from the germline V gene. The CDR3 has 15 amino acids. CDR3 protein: CASSPTGGNSGPLFF. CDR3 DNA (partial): TGTGCCAGCAGCCCAACAGGGGGCAACTCGGGACCA.

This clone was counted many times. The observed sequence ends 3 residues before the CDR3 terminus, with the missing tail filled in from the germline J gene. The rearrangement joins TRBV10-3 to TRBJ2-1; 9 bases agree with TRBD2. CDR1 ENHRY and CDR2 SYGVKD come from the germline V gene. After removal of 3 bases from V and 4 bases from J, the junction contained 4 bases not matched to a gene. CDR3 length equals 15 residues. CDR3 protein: CAISDPSGDYNEQFF. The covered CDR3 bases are TGTGCCATCAGTGACCCTAGCGGGGATTACAATGAG.

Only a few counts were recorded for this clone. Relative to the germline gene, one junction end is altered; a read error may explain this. The CDR3 loop reads CSSSLASNEKLFF. CDR3 DNA (partial): TGTTCCAGCAGCTTAGCCTCGAATGAAAAA. The V gene is TRBV7-9, the J gene TRBJ1-4; D is uncertain. The CDR3 is cut off 3 residues early in the read; its end comes from the germline J gene. This CDR3 contains 13 residues. Germline values: CDR1 SEHNR, CDR2 FQNEAQ (reference sequence). The full variable domain, completed using reference TRBV7-9 and TRBJ1-4, is DTGVSQNPRHKITKRGQNVTFRCDPISEHNRLYWYRQTLGQGPEFLTYFQNEAQLEKSRLLSDRFSAERPKGSFSTLEIQRTEQGDSAMYLCSSSLASNEKLFFGSGTQLSVL.

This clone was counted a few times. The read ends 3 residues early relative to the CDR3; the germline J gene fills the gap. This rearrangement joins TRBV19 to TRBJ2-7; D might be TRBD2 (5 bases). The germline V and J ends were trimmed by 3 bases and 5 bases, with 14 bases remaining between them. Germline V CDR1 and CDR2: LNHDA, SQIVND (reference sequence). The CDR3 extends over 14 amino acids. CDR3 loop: CASSIFRGVHEQYF. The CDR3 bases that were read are TGTGCCAGTAGTATTTTTCGGGGAGTCCACGAG.

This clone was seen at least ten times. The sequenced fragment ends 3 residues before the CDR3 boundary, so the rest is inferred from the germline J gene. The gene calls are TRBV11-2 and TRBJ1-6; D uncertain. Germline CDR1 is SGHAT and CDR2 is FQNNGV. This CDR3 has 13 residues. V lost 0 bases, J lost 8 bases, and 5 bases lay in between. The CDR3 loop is CASSLEEDSPLHF. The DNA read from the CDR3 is TGTGCCAGCAGCTTAGAAGAGGATTCACCC.

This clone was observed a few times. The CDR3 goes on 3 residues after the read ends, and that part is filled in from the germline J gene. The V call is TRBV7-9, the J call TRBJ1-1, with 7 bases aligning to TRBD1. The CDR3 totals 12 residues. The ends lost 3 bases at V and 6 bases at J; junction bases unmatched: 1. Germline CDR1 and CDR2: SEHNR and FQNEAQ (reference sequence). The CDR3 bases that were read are TGTGCCAGCAGCTTTCAGGGGGCTGAA. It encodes CASSFQGAE. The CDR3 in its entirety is CASSFQGAEAFF. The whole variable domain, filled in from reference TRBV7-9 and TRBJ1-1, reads DTGVSQNPRHKITKRGQNVTFRCDPISEHNRLYWYRQTLGQGPEFLTYFQNEAQLEKSRLLSDRFSAERPKGSFSTLEIQRTEQGDSAMYLCASSFQGAEAFFGQGTRLTVV.

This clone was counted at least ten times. The CDR3 DNA, read in part, is TGTGCCAGCAGTGAACGTCTAGCGGGCGGGGAG. It translates to CASSERLAGGE. Given in full, the CDR3 is CASSERLAGGELFF. J is TRBJ2-2 and V is TRBV6-1, with 8 bases aligning to TRBD2. The read comes to an end 3 residues before the CDR3 does, leaving the germline J gene to fill in the end. The CDR3 length is 14 residues. CDR1 is MNHNS, CDR2 SASEGT, per germline. V trimming: 2 bases; J trimming: 7 bases; junction bases outside the gene matches: 3.

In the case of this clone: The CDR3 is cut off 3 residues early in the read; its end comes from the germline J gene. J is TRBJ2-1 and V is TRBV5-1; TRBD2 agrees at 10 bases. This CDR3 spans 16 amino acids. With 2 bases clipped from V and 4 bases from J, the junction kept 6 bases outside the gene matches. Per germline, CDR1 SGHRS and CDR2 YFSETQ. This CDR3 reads CASSFVAGGSYNEQFF. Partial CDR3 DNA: TGCGCCAGCAGCTTCGTAGCGGGGGGATCTTACAATGAG.

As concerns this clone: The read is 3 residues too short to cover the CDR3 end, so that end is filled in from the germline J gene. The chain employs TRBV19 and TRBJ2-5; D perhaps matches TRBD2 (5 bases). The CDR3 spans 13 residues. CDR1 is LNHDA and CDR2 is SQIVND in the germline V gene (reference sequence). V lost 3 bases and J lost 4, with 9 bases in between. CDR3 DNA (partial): TGTGCCAGTAGTATGGCGAGCGGAGAGACC. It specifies CASSMASGET. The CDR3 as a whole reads CASSMASGETQYF.

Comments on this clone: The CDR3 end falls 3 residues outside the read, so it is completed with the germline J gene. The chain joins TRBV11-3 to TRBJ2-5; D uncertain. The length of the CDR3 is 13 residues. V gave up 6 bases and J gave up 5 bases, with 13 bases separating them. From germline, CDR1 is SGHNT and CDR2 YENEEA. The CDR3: CASSETPQETQYF. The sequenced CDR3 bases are TGTGCCAGCAGTGAAACACCCCAGGAGACC.

CDR3 DNA (partial): TGTGCCAGCAGCTTAGGAACGGGGGGCAACTACGAG. It translates to CASSLGTGGNYE. The entire CDR3 reads CASSLGTGGNYEQYF. The chain joins TRBV11-3 to TRBJ2-7, with D tentatively TRBD2 (7 bases). The read is 3 residues too short to cover the CDR3 end, so that end is filled in from the germline J gene. Looked up from germline, CDR1 is SGHNT and CDR2 is YENEEA. The CDR3 extends over 15 amino acids. Trimming cost V 1 base and J 3 bases, with 13 bases left between them.

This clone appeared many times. CDR3 amino acids: CASSLRTPVTGELFF. The covered CDR3 bases are TGTGCCAGCAGCTTGCGTACCCCGGTTACCGGGGAG. The chain carries TRBV5-6 and TRBJ2-2; no definite D call. The read falls 3 residues short of the CDR3 end, and the missing part is taken from the germline J gene. The CDR3 covers 15 residues. Trimming took 1 base from V and 5 from J, leaving 12 bases between them. CDR1 and CDR2 from the germline V gene are SGHDT and YYEEEE.

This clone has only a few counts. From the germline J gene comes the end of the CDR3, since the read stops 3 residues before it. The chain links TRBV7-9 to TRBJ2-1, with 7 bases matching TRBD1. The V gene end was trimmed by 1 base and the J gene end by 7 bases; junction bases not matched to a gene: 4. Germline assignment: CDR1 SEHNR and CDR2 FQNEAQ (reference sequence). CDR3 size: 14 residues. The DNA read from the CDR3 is TGTGCCAGCAGCTTAGTGAGCAGGGGGAATGAG. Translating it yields CASSLVSRGNE. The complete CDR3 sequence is CASSLVSRGNEQFF.

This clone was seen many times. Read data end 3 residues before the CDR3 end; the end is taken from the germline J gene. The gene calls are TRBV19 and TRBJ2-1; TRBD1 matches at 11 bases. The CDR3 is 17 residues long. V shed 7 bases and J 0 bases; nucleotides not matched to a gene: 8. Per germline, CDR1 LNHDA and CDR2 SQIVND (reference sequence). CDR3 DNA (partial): TGTGCCAGTATTAGGACAGGGGGCTTCGGCTCCTACAATGAG. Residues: CASIRTGGFGSYNE. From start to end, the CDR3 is CASIRTGGFGSYNEQFF.

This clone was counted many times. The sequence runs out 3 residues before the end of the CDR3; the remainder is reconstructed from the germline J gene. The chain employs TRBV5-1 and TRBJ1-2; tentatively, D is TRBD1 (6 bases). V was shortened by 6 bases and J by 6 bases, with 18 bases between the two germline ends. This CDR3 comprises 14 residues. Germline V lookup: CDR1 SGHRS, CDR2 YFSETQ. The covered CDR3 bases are TGCGCCAGCACCCGGACAGCGCCCCTGGATGGC. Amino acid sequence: CASTRTAPLDG. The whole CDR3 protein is CASTRTAPLDGYTF.

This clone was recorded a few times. Incomplete CDR3 DNA: TGCAGTGCTAGTCGCCCCGGGACTAGCGGCACCTACGAG. Amino acids: CSASRPGTSGTYE. The complete CDR3 protein is CSASRPGTSGTYEQYF. This chain uses TRBV20-1 with TRBJ2-7, with 11 nucleotides matching TRBD2. From the germline J gene comes the end of the CDR3, since the read stops 3 residues before it. The CDR3 sequence is 16 residues long. V was pared by 3 bases and J by 2 bases, with 9 bases of the junction left unmatched. Germline V lookup: CDR1 DFQATT, CDR2 SNEGSKA (reference sequence).

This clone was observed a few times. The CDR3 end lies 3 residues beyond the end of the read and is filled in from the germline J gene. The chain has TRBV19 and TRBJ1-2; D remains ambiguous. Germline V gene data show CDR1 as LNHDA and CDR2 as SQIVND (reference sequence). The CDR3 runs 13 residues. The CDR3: CASSIPLGGDYTF. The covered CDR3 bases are TGTGCCAGTAGTATCCCCCTAGGAGGCGAC.

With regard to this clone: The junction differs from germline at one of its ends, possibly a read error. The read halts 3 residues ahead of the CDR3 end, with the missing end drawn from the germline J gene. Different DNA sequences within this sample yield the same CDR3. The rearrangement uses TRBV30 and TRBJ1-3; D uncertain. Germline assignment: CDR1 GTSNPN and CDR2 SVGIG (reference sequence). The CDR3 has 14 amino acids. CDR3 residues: CAWSTAAGGNTIYF. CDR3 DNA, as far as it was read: TGTGCCTGGAGTACTGCGGCGGGTGGAAACACA.

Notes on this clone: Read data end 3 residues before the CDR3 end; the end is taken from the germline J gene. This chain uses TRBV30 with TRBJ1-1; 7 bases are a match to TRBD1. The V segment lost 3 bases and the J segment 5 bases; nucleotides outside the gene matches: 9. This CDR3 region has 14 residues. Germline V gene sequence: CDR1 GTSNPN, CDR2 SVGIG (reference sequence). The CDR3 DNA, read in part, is TGTGCCTGGAGCCGACAGGGAGGGAAAACTGAA. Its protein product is CAWSRQGGKTE. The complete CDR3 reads CAWSRQGGKTEAFF.

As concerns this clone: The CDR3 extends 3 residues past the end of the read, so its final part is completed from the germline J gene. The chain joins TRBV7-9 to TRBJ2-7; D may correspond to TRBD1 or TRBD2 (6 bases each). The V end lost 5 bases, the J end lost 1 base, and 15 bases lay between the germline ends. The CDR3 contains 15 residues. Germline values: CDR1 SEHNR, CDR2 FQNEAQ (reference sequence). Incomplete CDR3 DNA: TGTGCCAGCAGCCAGGGCGGGACACAGTCCTACGAG. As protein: CASSQGGTQSYE. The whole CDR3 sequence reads CASSQGGTQSYEQYF.